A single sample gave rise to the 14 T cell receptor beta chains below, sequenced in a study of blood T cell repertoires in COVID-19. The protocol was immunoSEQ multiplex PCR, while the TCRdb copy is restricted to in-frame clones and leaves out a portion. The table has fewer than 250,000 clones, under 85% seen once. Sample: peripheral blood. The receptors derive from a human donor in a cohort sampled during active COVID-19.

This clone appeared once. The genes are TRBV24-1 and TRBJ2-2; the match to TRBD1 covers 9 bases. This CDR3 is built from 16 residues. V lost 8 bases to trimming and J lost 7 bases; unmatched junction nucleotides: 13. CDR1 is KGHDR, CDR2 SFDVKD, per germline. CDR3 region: CATTHTGTGTGGELFF. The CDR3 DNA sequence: TGTGCCACCACCCACACCGGGACAGGGACTGGCGGGGAGCTGTTTTTT.

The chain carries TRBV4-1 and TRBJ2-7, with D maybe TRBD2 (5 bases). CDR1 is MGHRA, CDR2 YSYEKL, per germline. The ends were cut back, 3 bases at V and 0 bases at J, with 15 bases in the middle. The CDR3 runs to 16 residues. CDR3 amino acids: CASSQIGRASSYEQYF. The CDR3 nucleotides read TGCGCCAGCAGCCAGATCGGGCGGGCCTCCTCCTACGAGCAGTACTTC.

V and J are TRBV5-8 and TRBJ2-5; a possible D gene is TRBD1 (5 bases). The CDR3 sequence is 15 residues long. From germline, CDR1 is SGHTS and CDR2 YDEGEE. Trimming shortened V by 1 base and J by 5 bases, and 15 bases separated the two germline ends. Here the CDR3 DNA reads TGTGCCAGCAGCTTGCCCGGGCAAAGGGGTGAGACCCAGTACTTC. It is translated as CASSLPGQRGETQYF.

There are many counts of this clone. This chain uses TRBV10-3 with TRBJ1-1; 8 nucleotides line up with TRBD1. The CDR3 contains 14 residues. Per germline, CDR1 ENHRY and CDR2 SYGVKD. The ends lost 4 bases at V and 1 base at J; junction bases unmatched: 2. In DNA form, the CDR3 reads TGTGCCATCAGTGGGACAGGGACGAACACTGAAGCTTTCTTT. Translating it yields CAISGTGTNTEAFF.

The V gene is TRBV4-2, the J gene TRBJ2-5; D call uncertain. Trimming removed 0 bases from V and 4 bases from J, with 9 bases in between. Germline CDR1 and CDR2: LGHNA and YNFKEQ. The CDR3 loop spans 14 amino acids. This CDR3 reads CASSQDSGRETQYF. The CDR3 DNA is TGTGCCAGCAGCCAAGACTCAGGAAGAGAGACCCAGTACTTC.

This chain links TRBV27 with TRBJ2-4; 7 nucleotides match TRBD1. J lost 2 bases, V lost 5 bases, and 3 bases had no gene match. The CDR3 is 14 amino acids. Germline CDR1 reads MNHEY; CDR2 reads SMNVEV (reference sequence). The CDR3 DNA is TGTGCCAGCAGTATGACAGGGCCCAAAAACATTCAGTACTTC. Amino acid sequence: CASSMTGPKNIQYF.

The CDR3 here is CATSEGSGGVQETQYF. The CDR3, as DNA: TGTGCCACCAGTGAGGGGAGCGGGGGGGTCCAAGAGACCCAGTACTTC. The genes are TRBV24-1 and TRBJ2-5; 10 bases map to TRBD2. The CDR3 spans 16 residues. The ends lost 4 bases at V and 1 base at J; junction bases unmatched: 5. Germline-derived CDR1 and CDR2 are KGHDR and SFDVKD.

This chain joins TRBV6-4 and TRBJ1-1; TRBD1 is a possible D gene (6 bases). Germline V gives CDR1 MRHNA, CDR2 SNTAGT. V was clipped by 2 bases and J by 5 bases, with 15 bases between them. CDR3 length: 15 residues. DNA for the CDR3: TGTGCCAGCAGTGACGACAGGACTCCTTTAACTGAAGCTTTCTTT. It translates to CASSDDRTPLTEAFF.

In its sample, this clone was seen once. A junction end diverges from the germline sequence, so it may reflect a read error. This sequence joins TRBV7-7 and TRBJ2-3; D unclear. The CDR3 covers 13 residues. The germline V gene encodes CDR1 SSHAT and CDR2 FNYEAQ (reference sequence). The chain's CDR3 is CASSSYSTDTQYF. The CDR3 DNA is TGTGCTAGCAGCTCCTACAGCACAGATACGCAGTATTTT.

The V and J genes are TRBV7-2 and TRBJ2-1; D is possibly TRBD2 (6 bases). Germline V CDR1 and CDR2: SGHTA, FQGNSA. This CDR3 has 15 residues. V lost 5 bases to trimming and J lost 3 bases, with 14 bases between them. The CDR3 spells CASSPTGLYYNEQFF. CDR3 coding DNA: TGTGCCAGCAGCCCGACGGGACTTTACTACAATGAGCAGTTCTTC. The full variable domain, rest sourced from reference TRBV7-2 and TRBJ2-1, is GAGVSQSPSNKVTEKGKDVELRCDPISGHTALYWYRQSLGQGLEFLIYFQGNSAPDKSGLPSDRFSAERTGGSVSTLTIQRTQQEDSAVYLCASSPTGLYYNEQFFGPGTRLTVL.

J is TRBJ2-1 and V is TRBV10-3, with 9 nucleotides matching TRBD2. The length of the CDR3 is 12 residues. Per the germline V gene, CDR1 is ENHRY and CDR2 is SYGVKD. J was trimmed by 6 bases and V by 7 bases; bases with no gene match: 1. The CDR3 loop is CAIMTSGNEQFF. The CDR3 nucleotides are TGTGCCATCATGACTAGCGGCAATGAGCAGTTCTTC.

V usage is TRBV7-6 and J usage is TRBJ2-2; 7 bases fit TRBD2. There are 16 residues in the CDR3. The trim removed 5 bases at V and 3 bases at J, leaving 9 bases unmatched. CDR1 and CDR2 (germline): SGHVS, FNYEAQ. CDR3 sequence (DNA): TGTGCCAGCAGCCGAGATAGCGGGTCTTACACCGGGGAGCTGTTTTTT. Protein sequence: CASSRDSGSYTGELFF.

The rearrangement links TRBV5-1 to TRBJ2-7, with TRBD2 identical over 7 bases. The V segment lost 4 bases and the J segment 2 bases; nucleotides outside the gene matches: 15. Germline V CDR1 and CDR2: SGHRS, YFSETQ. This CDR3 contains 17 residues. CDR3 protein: CASSPYRRASGPYEQYF. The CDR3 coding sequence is TGCGCCAGCAGCCCCTACCGTAGGGCTAGCGGCCCCTACGAGCAGTACTTC.

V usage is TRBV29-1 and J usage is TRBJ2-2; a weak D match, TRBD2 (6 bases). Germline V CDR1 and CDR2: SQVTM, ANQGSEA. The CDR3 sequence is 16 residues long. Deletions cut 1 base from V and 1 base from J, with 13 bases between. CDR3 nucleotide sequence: TGCAGCGTTGAAGTCGGGGCGGGGCAGAACACCGGGGAGCTGTTTTTT. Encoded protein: CSVEVGAGQNTGELFF.